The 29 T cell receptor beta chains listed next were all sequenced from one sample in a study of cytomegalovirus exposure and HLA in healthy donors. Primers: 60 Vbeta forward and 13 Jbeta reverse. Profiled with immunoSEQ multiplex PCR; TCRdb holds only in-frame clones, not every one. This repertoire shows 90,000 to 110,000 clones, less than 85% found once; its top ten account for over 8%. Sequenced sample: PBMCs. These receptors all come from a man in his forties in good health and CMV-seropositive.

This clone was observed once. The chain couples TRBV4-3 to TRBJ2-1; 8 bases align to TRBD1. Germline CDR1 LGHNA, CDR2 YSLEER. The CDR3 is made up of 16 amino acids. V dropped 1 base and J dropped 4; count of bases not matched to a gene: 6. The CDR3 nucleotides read TGCGCCAGCAGCCAAGCCCCGGGACAGGTATACAATGAGCAGTTCTTC. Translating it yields CASSQAPGQVYNEQFF.

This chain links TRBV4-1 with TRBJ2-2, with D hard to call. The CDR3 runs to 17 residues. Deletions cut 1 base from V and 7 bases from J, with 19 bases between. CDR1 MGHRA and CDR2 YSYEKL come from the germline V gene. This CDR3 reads CASSQGPYSGFGGELFF. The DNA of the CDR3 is TGCGCCAGCAGCCAAGGCCCTTATTCAGGATTCGGCGGGGAGCTGTTTTTT.

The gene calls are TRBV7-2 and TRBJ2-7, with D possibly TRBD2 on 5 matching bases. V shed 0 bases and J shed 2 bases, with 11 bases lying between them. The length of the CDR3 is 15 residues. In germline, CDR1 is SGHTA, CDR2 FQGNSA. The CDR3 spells CASSLALGSAYEQYF. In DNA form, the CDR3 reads TGTGCCAGCAGCTTAGCGTTAGGGAGCGCCTACGAGCAGTACTTC.

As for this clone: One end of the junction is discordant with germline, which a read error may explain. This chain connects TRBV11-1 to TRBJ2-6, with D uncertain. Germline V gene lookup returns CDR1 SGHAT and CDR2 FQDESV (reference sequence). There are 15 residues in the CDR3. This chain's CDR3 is CASSFRQSEANGLTF. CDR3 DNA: TGTGCCAGCAGCTTTAGGCAGTCAGAGGCCAACGGCCTGACTTTC.

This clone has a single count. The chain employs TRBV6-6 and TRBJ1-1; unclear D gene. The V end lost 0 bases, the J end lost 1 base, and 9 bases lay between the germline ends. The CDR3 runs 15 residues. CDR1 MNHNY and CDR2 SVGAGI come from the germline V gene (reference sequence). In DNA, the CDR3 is TGTGCCAGCAGTTACTCCGGGGTTGGGAACACTGAAGCTTTCTTT. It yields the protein CASSYSGVGNTEAFF.

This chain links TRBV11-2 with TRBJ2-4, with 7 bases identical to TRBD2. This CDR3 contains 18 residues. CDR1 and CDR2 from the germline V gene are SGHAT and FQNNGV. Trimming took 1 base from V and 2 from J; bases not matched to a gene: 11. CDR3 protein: CASSLVNYSGLTKNIQYF. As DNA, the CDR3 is TGTGCCAGCAGCTTAGTAAATTATAGCGGGTTAACCAAAAACATTCAGTACTTC.

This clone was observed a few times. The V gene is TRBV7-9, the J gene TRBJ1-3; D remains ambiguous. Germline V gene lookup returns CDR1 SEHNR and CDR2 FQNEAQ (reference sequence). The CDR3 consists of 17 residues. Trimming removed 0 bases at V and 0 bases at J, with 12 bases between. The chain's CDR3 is CASSLATSGASGNTIYF. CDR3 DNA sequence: TGTGCCAGCAGCTTAGCCACATCAGGCGCCTCTGGAAACACCATATATTTT.

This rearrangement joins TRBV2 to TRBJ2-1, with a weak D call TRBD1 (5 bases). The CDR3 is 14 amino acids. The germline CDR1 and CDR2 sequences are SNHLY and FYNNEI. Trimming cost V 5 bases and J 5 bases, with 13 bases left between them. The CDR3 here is CASSIRTPNNEQFF. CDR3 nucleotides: TGTGCCAGCAGTATCAGGACACCTAACAATGAGCAGTTCTTC.

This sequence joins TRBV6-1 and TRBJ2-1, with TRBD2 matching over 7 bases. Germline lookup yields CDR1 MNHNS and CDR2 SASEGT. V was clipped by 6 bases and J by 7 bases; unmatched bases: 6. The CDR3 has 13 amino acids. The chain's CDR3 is CASSPGEGNEQFF. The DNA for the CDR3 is TGTGCCAGCAGCCCTGGGGAGGGGAATGAGCAGTTCTTC.

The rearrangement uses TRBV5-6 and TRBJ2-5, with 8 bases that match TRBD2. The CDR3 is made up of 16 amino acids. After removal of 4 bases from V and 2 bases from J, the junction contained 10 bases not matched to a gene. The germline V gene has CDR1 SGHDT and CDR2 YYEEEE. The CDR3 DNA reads TGTGCCAGCAGCCGCCAGATAGCGGGACCGCAAGAGACCCAGTACTTC. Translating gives CASSRQIAGPQETQYF.

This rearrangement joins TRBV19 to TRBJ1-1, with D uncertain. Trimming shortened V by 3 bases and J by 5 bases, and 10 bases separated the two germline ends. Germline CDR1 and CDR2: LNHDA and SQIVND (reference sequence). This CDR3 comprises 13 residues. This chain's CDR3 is CASSISPTTEAFF. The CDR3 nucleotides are TGTGCCAGTAGTATTTCCCCGACTACTGAAGCTTTCTTT.

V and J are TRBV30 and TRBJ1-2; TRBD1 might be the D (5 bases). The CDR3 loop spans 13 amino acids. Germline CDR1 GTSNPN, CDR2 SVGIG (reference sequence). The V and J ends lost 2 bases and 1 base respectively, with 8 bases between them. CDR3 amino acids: CAWSPQGNYGYTF. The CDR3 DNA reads TGTGCCTGGAGTCCCCAGGGTAACTATGGCTACACCTTC.

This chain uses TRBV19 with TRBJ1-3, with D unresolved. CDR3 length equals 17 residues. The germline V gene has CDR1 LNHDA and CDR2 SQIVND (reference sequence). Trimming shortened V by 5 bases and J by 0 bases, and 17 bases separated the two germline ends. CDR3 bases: TGTGCCAGTAGTCGGGTGGAGAGGGCGAGCTCTGGAAACACCATATATTTT. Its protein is CASSRVERASSGNTIYF.

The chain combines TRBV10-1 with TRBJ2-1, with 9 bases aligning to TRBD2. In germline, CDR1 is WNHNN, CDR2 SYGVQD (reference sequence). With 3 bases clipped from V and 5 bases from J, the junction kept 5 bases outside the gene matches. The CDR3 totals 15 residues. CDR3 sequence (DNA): TGCGCCAGCAGTGACAGGCGGGAGGGAAACAATGAGCAGTTCTTC. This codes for CASSDRREGNNEQFF.

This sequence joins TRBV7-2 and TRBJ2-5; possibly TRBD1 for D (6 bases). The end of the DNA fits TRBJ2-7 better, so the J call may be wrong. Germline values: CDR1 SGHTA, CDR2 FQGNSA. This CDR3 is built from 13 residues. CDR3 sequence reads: CASSFFTGYEQYF. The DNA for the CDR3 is TGTGCCAGCAGCTTCTTCACAGGGTACGAGCAGTACTTC.

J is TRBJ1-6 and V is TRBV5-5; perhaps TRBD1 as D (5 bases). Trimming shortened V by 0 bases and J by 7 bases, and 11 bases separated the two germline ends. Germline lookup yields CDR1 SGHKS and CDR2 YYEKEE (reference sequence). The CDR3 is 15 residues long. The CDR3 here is CASSLGQGDNSPLHF. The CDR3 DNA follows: TGTGCCAGCAGCTTGGGGCAGGGTGACAATTCACCCCTCCACTTT.

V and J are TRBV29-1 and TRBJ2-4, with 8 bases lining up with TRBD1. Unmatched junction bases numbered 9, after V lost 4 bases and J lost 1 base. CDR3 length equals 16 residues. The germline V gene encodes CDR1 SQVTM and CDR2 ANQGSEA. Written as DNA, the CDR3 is TGCAGCGTTGGATCTGACAGGGGACGCGCCAAAAACATTCAGTACTTC. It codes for CSVGSDRGRAKNIQYF. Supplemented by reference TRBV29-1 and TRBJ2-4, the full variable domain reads SAVISQKPSRDICQRGTSLTIQCQVDSQVTMMFWYRQQPGQSLTLIATANQGSEATYESGFVIDKFPISRPNLTFSTLTVSNMSPEDSSIYLCSVGSDRGRAKNIQYFGAGTRLSVL.

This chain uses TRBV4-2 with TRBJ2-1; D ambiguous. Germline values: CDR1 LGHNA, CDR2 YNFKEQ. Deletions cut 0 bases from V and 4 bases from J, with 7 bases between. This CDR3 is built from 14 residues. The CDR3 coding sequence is TGTGCCAGCAGCCAAGAGAACTCTTACAATGAGCAGTTCTTC. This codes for CASSQENSYNEQFF.

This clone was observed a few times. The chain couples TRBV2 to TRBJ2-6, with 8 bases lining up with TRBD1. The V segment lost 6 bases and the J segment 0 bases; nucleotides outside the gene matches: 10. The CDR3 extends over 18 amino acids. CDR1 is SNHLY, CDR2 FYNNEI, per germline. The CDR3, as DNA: TGTGCCAGCAGCTGGACAGGGAGACATCTCTCTGGGGCCAACGTCCTGACTTTC. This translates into CASSWTGRHLSGANVLTF. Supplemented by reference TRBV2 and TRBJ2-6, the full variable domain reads EPEVTQTPSHQVTQMGQEVILRCVPISNHLYFYWYRQILGQKVEFLVSFYNNEISEKSEIFDDQFSVERPDGSNFTLKIRSTKLEDSAMYFCASSWTGRHLSGANVLTFGAGSRLTVL.

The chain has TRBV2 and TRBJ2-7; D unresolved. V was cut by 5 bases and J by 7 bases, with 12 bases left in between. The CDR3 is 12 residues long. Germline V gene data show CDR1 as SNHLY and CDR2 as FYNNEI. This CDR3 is CASSLGVSEQYF. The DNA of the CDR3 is TGTGCCAGCAGTCTTGGAGTCTCGGAGCAGTACTTC.

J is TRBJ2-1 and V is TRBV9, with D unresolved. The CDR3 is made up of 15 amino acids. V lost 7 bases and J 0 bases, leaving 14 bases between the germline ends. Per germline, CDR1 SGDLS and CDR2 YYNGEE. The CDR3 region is CASSEAPLSYNEQFF. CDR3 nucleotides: TGTGCCAGCTCCGAGGCCCCACTCTCCTACAATGAGCAGTTCTTC.

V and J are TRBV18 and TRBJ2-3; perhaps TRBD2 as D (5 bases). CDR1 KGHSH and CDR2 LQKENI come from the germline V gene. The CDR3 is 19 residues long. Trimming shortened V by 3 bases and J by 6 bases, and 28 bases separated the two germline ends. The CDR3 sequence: CASSPGFSAVPLQEDTQYF. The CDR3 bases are TGTGCCAGCTCACCTGGGTTCTCAGCGGTTCCCCTTCAGGAGGATACGCAGTATTTT. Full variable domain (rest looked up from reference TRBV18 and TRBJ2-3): NAGVMQNPRHLVRRRGQEARLRCSPMKGHSHVYWYRQLPEEGLKFMVYLQKENIIDESGMPKERFSAEFPKEGPSILRIQQVVRGDSAAYFCASSPGFSAVPLQEDTQYFGPGTRLTVL.

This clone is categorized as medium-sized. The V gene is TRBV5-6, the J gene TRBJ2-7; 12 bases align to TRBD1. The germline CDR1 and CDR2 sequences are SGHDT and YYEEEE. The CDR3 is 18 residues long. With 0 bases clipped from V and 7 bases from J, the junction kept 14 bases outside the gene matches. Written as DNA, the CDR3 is TGTGCCAGCAGCTTGGAAAGGTTGAGGGGACAGGGGGCGAATGAGCAGTACTTC. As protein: CASSLERLRGQGANEQYF.

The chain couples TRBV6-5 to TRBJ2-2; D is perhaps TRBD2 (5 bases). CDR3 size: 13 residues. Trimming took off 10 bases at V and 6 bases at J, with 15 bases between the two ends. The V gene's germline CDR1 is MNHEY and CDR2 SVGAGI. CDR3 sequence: CATARGSAGELFF. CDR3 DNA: TGTGCCACCGCCAGAGGGTCCGCCGGGGAGCTGTTTTTT.

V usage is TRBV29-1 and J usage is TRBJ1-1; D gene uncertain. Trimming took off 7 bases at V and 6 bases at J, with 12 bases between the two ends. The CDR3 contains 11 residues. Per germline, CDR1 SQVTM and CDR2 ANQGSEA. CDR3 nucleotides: TGCAGCGCGCAGTCCCCGTCTGAAGCTTTCTTT. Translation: CSAQSPSEAFF.

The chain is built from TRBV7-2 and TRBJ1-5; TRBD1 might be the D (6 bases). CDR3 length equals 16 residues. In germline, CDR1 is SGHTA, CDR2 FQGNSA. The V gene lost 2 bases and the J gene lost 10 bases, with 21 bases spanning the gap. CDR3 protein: CASSLHGGQGTGPQHF. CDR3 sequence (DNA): TGTGCCAGCAGCTTACACGGGGGGCAGGGTACGGGACCCCAGCATTTT.

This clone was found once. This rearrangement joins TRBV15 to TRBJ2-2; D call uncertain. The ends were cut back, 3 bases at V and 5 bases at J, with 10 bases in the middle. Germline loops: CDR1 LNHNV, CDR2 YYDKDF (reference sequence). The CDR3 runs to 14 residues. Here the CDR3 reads CATSRTAETGELFF. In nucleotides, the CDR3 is TGTGCCACCAGCAGGACCGCGGAAACCGGGGAGCTGTTTTTT.

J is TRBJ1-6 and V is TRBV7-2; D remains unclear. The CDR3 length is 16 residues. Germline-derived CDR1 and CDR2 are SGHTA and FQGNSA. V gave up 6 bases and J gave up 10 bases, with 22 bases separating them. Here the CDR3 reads CASRSRQGSRGSPLHF. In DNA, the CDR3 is TGTGCCAGCAGGTCAAGGCAAGGGTCCCGGGGATCACCCCTCCACTTT.

CDR3 DNA: TGTGCCATCACCCCGTCGGGGGAGAGCAATGAGCAGTTCTTC. This encodes CAITPSGESNEQFF. The chain combines TRBV10-3 with TRBJ2-1, with D perhaps TRBD2 (6 bases). Looked up from germline, CDR1 is ENHRY and CDR2 is SYGVKD. Trimming shortened V by 7 bases and J by 6 bases, and 16 bases separated the two germline ends. CDR3 length: 14 residues.